This record looks at one T cell receptor (beta chain) sequence and its context. The antigen remains unidentified. These data come from a study of T cell repertoires in cytomegalovirus infection. On the study more broadly: Public TCR beta signatures provided an indication of both CMV infection and a matching HLA type.

V lost 1 base and J lost 4, with 20 bases in between. CDR1 is MNHNY, CDR2 SVGAGI, per germline (reference sequence). The CDR3 covers 18 residues. TCRdb recomputed calls from the reads with MiXCR, one row per CDR3 protein. The sample holds approximately 910,000 distinct CDR3 sequences, around 30% seen once. General observations from the study: Dominant in the ex vivo response were TCR beta clonotypes restricted by HLA-C and specific for CMV.

This chain joins TRBV6-6 and TRBJ2-1, with D perhaps TRBD2 (5 bases). Sequences were derived from cultured CD8+ T cells from PBMCs, sampled from culture after CMV antigen stimulation. The TCR comes from a human donor in good health (CMV status not recorded). Some clones in this sample may be carry-over from other donors' samples. The CDR3 loop reads CASSYLGVSGGPYNEQFF. In DNA form, the CDR3 reads TGTGCCAGCAGTTACTTGGGTGTGTCAGGAGGTCCTTACAATGAGCAGTTCTTC.